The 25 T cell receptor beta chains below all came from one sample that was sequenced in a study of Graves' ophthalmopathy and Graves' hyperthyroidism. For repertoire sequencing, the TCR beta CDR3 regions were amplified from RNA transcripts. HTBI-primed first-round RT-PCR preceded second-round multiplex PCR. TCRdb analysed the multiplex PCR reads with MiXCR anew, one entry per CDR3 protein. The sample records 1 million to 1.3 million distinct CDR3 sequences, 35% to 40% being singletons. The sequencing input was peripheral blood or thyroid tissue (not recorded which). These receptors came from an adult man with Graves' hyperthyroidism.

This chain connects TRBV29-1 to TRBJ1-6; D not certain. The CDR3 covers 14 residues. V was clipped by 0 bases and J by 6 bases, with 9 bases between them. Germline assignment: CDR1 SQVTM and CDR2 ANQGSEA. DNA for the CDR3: TGCAGCGTTGAAGATCGGGGATTTAATTCACCCCTCCACTTT. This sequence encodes CSVEDRGFNSPLHF.

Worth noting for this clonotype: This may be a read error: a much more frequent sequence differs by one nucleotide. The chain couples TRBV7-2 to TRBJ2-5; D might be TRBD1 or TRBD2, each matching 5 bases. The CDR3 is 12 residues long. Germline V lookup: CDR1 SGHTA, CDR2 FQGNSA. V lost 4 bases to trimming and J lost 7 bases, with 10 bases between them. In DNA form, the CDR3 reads TGTGCCAGCAGCTGGGACCCGGGGACCCAGTACTTC. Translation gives CASSWDPGTQYF.

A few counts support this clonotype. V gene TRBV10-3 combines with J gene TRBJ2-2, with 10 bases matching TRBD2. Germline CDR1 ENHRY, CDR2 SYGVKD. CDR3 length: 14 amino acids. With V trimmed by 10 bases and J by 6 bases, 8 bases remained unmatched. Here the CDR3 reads CASRKRGGPGELFF. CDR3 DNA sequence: TGTGCCAGCAGAAAGCGGGGGGGCCCCGGGGAGCTGTTTTTT.

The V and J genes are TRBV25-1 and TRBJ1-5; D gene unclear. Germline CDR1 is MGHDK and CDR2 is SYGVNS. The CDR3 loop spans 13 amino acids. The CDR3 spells CARVFGSNQPQHF. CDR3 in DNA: TGTGCTAGGGTCTTCGGGTCCAATCAGCCCCAGCATTTT. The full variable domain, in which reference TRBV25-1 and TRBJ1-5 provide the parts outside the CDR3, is EADIYQTPRYLVIGTGKKITLECSQTMGHDKMYWYQQDPGMELHLIHYSYGVNSTEKGDLSSESTVSRIRTEHFPLTLESARPSHTSQYLCARVFGSNQPQHFGDGTRLSIL.

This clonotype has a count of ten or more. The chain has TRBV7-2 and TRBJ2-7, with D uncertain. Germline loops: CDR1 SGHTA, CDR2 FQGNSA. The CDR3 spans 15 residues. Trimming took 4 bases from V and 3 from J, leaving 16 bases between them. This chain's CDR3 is CASSSFTGANYEQYF. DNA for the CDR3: TGTGCCAGCAGCTCATTTACGGGCGCCAACTACGAGCAGTACTTC. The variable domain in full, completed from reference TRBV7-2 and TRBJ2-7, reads GAGVSQSPSNKVTEKGKDVELRCDPISGHTALYWYRQSLGQGLEFLIYFQGNSAPDKSGLPSDRFSAERTGGSVSTLTIQRTQQEDSAVYLCASSSFTGANYEQYFGPGTRLTVT.

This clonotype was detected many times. CDR3 in amino acids: CASSFARGQVYEQYF. The CDR3 DNA reads TGTGCCAGCAGCTTTGCCCGAGGGCAGGTCTACGAGCAGTACTTC. The chain has TRBV7-2 and TRBJ2-7; a possible D gene is TRBD2 (5 bases). V was pared by 3 bases and J by 3 bases, with 15 bases between. The CDR3 runs to 15 residues. Germline loops: CDR1 SGHTA, CDR2 FQGNSA.

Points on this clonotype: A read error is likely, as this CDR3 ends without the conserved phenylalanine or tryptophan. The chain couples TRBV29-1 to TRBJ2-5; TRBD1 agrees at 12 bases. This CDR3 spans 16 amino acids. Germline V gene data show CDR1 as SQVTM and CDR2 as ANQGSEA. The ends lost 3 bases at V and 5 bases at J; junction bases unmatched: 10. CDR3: CSVDMGQGAWEETQYY. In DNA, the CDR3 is TGCAGCGTTGATATGGGACAGGGGGCATGGGAGGAGACCCAGTACTAC.

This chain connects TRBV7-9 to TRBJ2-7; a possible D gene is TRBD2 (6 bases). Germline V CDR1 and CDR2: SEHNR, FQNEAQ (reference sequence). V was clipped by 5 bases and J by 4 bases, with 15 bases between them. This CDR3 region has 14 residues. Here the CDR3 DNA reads TGTGCCAGCAGCCAGGGACTGGAACCTTACGAGCAGTACTTC. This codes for CASSQGLEPYEQYF.

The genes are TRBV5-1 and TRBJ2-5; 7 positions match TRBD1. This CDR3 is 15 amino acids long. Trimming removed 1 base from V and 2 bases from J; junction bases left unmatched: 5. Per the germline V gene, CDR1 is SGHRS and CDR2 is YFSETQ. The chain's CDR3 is CASSLRDSFQETQYF. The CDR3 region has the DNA TGCGCCAGCAGCTTGCGGGACAGTTTTCAAGAGACCCAGTACTTC.

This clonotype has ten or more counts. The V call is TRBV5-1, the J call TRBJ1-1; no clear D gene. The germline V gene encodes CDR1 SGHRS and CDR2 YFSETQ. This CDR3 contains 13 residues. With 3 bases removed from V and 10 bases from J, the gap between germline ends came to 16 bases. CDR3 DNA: TGCGCCAGCAGCTCTCGACCACACGAGAGAGCTTTCTTT. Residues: CASSSRPHERAFF.

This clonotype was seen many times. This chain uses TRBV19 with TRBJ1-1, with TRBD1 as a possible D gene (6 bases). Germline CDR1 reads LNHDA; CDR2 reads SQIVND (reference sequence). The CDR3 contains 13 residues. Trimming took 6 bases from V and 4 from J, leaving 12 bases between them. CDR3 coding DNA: TGTGCCAGTAGCAAGGGGGTTAGCACTGAAGCTTTCTTT. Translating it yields CASSKGVSTEAFF.

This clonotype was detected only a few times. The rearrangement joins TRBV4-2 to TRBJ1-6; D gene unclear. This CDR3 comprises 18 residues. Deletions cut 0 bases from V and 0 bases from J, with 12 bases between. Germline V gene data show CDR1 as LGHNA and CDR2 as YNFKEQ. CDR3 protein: CASSQDHGSSSYNSPLHF. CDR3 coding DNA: TGTGCCAGCAGCCAAGATCACGGTTCCAGCTCCTATAATTCACCCCTCCACTTT.

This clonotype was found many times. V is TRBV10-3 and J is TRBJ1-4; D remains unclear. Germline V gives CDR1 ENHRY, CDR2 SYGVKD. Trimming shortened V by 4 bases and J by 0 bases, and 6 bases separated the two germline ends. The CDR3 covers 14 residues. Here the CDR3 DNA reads TGTGCCATCAGTGCCGAAACAACTAATGAAAAACTGTTTTTT. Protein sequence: CAISAETTNEKLFF.

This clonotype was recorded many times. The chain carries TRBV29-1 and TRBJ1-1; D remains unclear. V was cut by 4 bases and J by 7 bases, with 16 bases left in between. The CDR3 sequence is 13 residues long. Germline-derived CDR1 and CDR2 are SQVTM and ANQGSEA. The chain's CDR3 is CSVAPRYRIEAFF. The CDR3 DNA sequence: TGCAGCGTTGCTCCGCGTTACCGTATTGAAGCTTTCTTT.

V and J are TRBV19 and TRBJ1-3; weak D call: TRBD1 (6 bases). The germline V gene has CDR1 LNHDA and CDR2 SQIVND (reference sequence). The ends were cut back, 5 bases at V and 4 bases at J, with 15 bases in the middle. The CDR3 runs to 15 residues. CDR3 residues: CASSPTGGEGNTIYF. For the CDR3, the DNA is TGTGCCAGTAGTCCCACCGGGGGCGAAGGAAACACCATATATTTT.

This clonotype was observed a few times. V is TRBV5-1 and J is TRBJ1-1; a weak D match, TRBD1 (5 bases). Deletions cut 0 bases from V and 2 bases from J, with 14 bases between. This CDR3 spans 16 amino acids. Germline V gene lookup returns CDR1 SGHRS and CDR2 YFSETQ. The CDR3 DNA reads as TGCGCCAGCAGCTTGGATGGGGCCAACAGTAACACTGAAGCTTTCTTT. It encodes CASSLDGANSNTEAFF.

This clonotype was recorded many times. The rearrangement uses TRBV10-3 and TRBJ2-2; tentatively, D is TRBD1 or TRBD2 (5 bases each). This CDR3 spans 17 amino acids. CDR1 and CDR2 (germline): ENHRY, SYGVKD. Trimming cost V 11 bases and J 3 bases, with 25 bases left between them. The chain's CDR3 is CASSGTKSVRDTGELFF. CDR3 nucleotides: TGTGCCTCCTCGGGGACGAAGTCGGTTCGCGACACCGGGGAGCTGTTTTTT.

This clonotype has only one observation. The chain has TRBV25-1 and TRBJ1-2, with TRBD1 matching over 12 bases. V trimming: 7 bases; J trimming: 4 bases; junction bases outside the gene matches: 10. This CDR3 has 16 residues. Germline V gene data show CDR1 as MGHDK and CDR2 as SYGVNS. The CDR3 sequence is CASTSGGTGGIYGYTF. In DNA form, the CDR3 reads TGTGCCAGCACCTCGGGGGGGACAGGGGGCATCTATGGCTACACCTTC.

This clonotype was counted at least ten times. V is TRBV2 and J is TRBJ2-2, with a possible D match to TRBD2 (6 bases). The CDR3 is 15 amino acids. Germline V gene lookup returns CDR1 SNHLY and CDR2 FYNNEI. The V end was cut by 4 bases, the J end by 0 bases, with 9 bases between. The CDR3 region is CASSARGPNTGELFF. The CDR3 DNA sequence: TGTGCCAGCAGTGCGCGGGGACCGAACACCGGGGAGCTGTTTTTT.

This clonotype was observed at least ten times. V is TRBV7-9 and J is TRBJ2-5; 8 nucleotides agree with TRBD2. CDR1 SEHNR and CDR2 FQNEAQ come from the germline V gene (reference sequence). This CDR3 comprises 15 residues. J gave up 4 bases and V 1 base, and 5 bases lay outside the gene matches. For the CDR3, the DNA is TGTGCCAGCAGCTTAGTTCAGGCGGGAGGAGAGACCCAGTACTTC. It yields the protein CASSLVQAGGETQYF. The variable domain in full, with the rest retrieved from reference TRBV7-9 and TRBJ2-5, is DTGVSQNPRHKITKRGQNVTFRCDPISEHNRLYWYRQTLGQGPEFLTYFQNEAQLEKSRLLSDRFSAERPKGSFSTLEIQRTEQGDSAMYLCASSLVQAGGETQYFGPGTRLLVL.

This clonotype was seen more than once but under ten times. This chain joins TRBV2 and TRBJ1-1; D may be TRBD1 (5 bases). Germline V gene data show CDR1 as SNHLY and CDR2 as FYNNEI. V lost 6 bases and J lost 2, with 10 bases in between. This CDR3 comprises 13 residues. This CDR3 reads CASRRDANTEAFF. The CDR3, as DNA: TGTGCCAGCAGACGGGACGCAAACACTGAAGCTTTCTTT.

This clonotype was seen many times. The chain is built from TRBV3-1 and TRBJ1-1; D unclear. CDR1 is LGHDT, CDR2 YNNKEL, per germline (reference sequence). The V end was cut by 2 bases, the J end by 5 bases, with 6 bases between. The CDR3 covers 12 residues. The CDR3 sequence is CASSQRYTEAFF. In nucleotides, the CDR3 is TGTGCCAGCAGCCAACGATATACTGAAGCTTTCTTT. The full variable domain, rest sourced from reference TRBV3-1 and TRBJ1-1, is DTAVSQTPKYLVTQMGNDKSIKCEQNLGHDTMYWYKQDSKKFLKIMFSYNNKELIINETVPNRFSPKSPDKAHLNLHINSLELGDSAVYFCASSQRYTEAFFGQGTRLTVV.

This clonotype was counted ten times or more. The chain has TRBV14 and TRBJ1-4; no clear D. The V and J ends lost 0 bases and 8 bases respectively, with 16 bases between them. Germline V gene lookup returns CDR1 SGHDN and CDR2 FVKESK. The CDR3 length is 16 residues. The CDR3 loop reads CASSQERSRFPEKLFF. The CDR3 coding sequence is TGTGCCAGCAGCCAAGAAAGGAGCCGTTTCCCCGAAAAACTGTTTTTT.

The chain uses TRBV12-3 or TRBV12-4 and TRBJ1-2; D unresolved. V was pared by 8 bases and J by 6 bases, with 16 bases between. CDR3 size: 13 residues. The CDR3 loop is CASGPQQRHGYTF. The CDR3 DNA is TGTGCCAGCGGGCCCCAACAACGCCATGGCTACACCTTC.

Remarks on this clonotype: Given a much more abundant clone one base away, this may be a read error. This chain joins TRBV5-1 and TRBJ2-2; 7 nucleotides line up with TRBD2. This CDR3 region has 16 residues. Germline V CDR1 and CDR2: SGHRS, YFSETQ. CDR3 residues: CASSLLASSNTGELLF. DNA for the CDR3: TGCGCCAGCAGCTTACTAGCGTCGTCCAACACCGGGGAGCTGCTTTTT.